This T cell receptor (beta chain) was captured by sequencing in a study of shared clonotypes between healthy human individuals. Study details: Three CD4 naive, three CD4 memory, two CD8 naive and one CD8 memory plate were used per donor.

Study results and limitations: Limited genetic and exposure-history diversity came from having few donors.

The method was immunoSEQ multiplex PCR; TCRdb's version includes in-frame clones alone and lacks a portion of them. Found here are millions of clones, more than 80% of them singletons; the top ten hold about 0.13%. There are 12 residues in the CDR3. Germline loops: CDR1 MNHNS, CDR2 SASEGT. V gave up 3 bases and J gave up 5 bases, with 8 bases separating them. With respect to this clone: Its antigen is not identified.

The gene calls are TRBV6-1 and TRBJ2-7, with D hard to call. The TCR sequence derives from a man between 18 and 29 years old in good health. Source material: naive CD4+ T cells sorted from blood. The sample's subset: CD45RA+ positively selected. The CDR3 reads CASSDPADEQYF. As DNA, the CDR3 is TGTGCCAGCAGTGACCCGGCGGACGAGCAGTACTTC.